The 28 T cell receptor beta chains below were found in one sample sequenced in a study of OX40 agonist ivuxolimab in advanced cancers. Using immunoSEQ multiplex PCR, the repertoire was profiled, and TCRdb retains in-frame clones only, with some absent. The sample lists approximately 60,000 clones, almost 95% occurring once. Sequences were derived from CD4+ or CD8+ T cells sorted from blood, sampled in a trial of the OX40 agonist ivuxolimab. The receptors were gathered from an adult with an advanced solid tumor such as melanoma, head and neck, liver or kidney cancer.

V is TRBV27 and J is TRBJ2-2; no clear D. CDR1 and CDR2 (germline): MNHEY, SMNVEV (reference sequence). Trimming removed 0 bases at V and 6 bases at J, with 11 bases between. This CDR3 has 15 residues. The CDR3 coding sequence is TGTGCCAGCAGTTTATCAGGCCGGGCCCCCGGGGAGCTGTTTTTT. Translating it yields CASSLSGRAPGELFF.

V usage is TRBV27 and J usage is TRBJ2-7; 9 bases fit TRBD1. Trimming took 2 bases from V and 6 from J; bases not matched to a gene: 5. This CDR3 has 14 amino acids. The germline V gene has CDR1 MNHEY and CDR2 SMNVEV (reference sequence). The CDR3 bases are TGTGCCAGCAGTTTAGGGACAGGGTTGGGCGAGCAGTACTTC. Translation gives CASSLGTGLGEQYF.

The V call is TRBV6-5, the J call TRBJ2-3; TRBD2 agrees at 7 bases. Germline-derived CDR1 and CDR2 are MNHEY and SVGAGI. The CDR3 covers 15 residues. V lost 6 bases, J lost 4 bases, and 10 bases stayed unmatched. The CDR3 is CASRLAALDADTQYF. The CDR3 bases are TGTGCCAGCAGGCTAGCGGCCTTGGACGCAGATACGCAGTATTTT.

The V gene is TRBV27, the J gene TRBJ1-1, with D maybe TRBD1 (6 bases). Germline CDR1 and CDR2: MNHEY and SMNVEV (reference sequence). Trimming left V 6 bases short and J 6 bases short, with 11 bases between. CDR3 size: 12 residues. The DNA of the CDR3 is TGTGCCAGCAGGACCAGGGGCGCTGAAGCTTTCTTT. Translating gives CASRTRGAEAFF.

The chain recombines TRBV7-9 with TRBJ1-1; D gene unclear. V was cut by 6 bases and J by 8 bases, with 13 bases left in between. Per the germline V gene, CDR1 is SEHNR and CDR2 is FQNEAQ (reference sequence). The CDR3 is 12 amino acids. The CDR3 loop is CASSFSPTEAFF. CDR3 DNA: TGTGCCAGCAGTTTTAGTCCAACGGAAGCTTTCTTT.

V is TRBV29-1 and J is TRBJ2-1; no definite D call. Trimming took 3 bases from V and 9 from J, leaving 3 bases between them. Per germline, CDR1 SQVTM and CDR2 ANQGSEA. The CDR3 has 9 amino acids. CDR3 nucleotides: TGCAGCGTTGATGGTGAGCAGTTCTTC. It encodes CSVDGEQFF.

The chain carries TRBV15 and TRBJ2-7, with 7 bases lining up with TRBD2. The CDR3 contains 15 residues. V lost 3 bases, J lost 5 bases, and 10 bases stayed unmatched. The germline gives CDR1 LNHNV, CDR2 YYDKDF (reference sequence). The DNA of the CDR3 is TGTGCCACCAGCAGTCGTGGCGGGAGTTCGGACGAGCAGTACTTC. Translation: CATSSRGGSSDEQYF.

The chain combines TRBV6-5 with TRBJ2-7, with D possibly matching TRBD2 (5 bases). V was pared by 6 bases and J by 3 bases, with 12 bases between. In germline, CDR1 is MNHEY, CDR2 SVGAGI. The CDR3 runs 13 residues. Here the CDR3 DNA reads TGTGCCAGCAGCGCCCCCCGGGGCTACGAGCAGTACTTC. Translating it yields CASSAPRGYEQYF.

This sequence joins TRBV28 and TRBJ2-7; the D is unclear. V shed 3 bases and J shed 0 bases, with 0 bases lying between them. The CDR3 length is 11 residues. The germline V gene encodes CDR1 MDHEN and CDR2 SYDVKM. The CDR3 here is CASSFSYEQYF. For the CDR3, the DNA is TGTGCCAGCAGTTTCTCCTACGAGCAGTACTTC.

This chain connects TRBV4-1 to TRBJ1-1; D is unresolved. The CDR3 is 13 amino acids. V gave up 2 bases and J gave up 11 bases, with 15 bases separating them. CDR1 and CDR2 (germline): MGHRA, YSYEKL. In DNA form, the CDR3 reads TGCGCCAGCAGCCAATTCGGGCAGCACTGGGCTTTCTTT. Amino acid sequence: CASSQFGQHWAFF.

The chain recombines TRBV7-2 with TRBJ2-1, with D unresolved. The CDR3 is made up of 14 amino acids. The V gene's germline CDR1 is SGHTA and CDR2 FQGNSA. Deletions cut 6 bases from V and 8 bases from J, with 17 bases between. The CDR3 DNA reads TGTGCCAGCAGTACCGCAGAATCCCCTGATGAGCAGTTCTTC. Amino acid sequence: CASSTAESPDEQFF.

The chain is built from TRBV7-6 and TRBJ2-5; maybe TRBD1 (5 bases). Germline V lookup: CDR1 SGHVS, CDR2 FNYEAQ. This CDR3 contains 14 residues. The V end lost 3 bases, the J end lost 7 bases, and 15 bases lay between the germline ends. CDR3 region: CASSLLGAWGTQYF. The CDR3 coding sequence is TGTGCCAGCAGCTTGCTAGGGGCCTGGGGGACCCAGTACTTC.

This chain joins TRBV7-9 and TRBJ2-7, with 8 bases aligning to TRBD2. Germline V lookup: CDR1 SEHNR, CDR2 FQNEAQ (reference sequence). The V and J ends lost 3 bases and 0 bases, in that order; junction bases with no gene match: 7. The CDR3 covers 16 residues. In nucleotides, the CDR3 is TGTGCCAGCAGCTTTTCGGGACTAGTCAGCTCCTACGAGCAGTACTTC. Its translation: CASSFSGLVSSYEQYF.

J is TRBJ2-1 and V is TRBV29-1, with 8 bases that match TRBD2. V gave up 5 bases and J gave up 1 base; unmatched junction bases: 7. The CDR3 sequence is 15 residues long. Germline V gene data show CDR1 as SQVTM and CDR2 as ANQGSEA. The CDR3 region is CSVIYSSGSYNEQFF. The CDR3 DNA reads as TGCAGCGTTATTTACTCTAGCGGGTCCTACAATGAGCAGTTCTTC.

This chain uses TRBV6-5 with TRBJ2-7, with TRBD1 as a possible D gene (5 bases). This CDR3 region has 13 residues. Germline V gene data show CDR1 as MNHEY and CDR2 as SVGAGI. Trimming removed 2 bases at V and 6 bases at J, with 11 bases between. The CDR3 sequence is CASSYSAGSEQYF. CDR3 coding DNA: TGTGCCAGCAGTTACAGTGCAGGGTCCGAGCAGTACTTC.

This clone occurred a few times. The rearrangement links TRBV12-5 to TRBJ2-1; no firm D call. The germline V gene encodes CDR1 LGHNT and CDR2 FRNRAP. The germline V and J ends were trimmed by 4 bases and 0 bases, with 10 bases remaining between them. The CDR3 covers 15 residues. CDR3 amino acids: CASGSGGSSYNEQFF. CDR3 nucleotide sequence: TGTGCTAGTGGTTCCGGCGGTAGCTCCTACAATGAGCAGTTCTTC. The variable domain in full, with the rest retrieved from reference TRBV12-5 and TRBJ2-1, is DARVTQTPRHKVTEMGQEVTMRCQPILGHNTVFWYRQTMMQGLELLAYFRNRAPLDDSGMPKDRFSAEMPDATLATLKIQPSEPRDSAVYFCASGSGGSSYNEQFFGPGTRLTVL.

The chain uses TRBV12-5 and TRBJ2-7, with 10 bases matching TRBD1. This CDR3 contains 16 residues. Per the germline V gene, CDR1 is LGHNT and CDR2 is FRNRAP. The trim removed 0 bases at V and 5 bases at J, leaving 7 bases unmatched. Written as DNA, the CDR3 is TGTGCTAGTGGTTTGGTTGAGGGGACAGGGGCGGACGAGCAGTACTTC. Encoded protein: CASGLVEGTGADEQYF.

This rearrangement joins TRBV2 to TRBJ2-2; possibly TRBD2 for D (6 bases). From germline, CDR1 is SNHLY and CDR2 FYNNEI. Trimming removed 3 bases from V and 4 bases from J, with 12 bases in between. The CDR3 length is 15 residues. The CDR3: CASSDNTEGTGELFF. DNA for the CDR3: TGTGCCAGCAGTGACAACACGGAGGGCACCGGGGAGCTGTTTTTT.

The J gene is TRBJ2-1, the V gene TRBV9, with a tentative D call TRBD2 (5 bases). The CDR3 is made up of 16 amino acids. V shed 4 bases and J shed 2 bases, with 16 bases lying between them. Germline V gene data show CDR1 as SGDLS and CDR2 as YYNGEE. CDR3: CASSPLGSFPYNEQFF. The DNA for the CDR3 is TGTGCCAGCAGCCCACTAGGGAGTTTCCCCTACAATGAGCAGTTCTTC. Supplemented by reference TRBV9 and TRBJ2-1, the full variable domain reads DSGVTQTPKHLITATGQRVTLRCSPRSGDLSVYWYQQSLDQGLQFLIQYYNGEERAKGNILERFSAQQFPDLHSELNLSSLELGDSALYFCASSPLGSFPYNEQFFGPGTRLTVL.

The chain combines TRBV30 with TRBJ2-2, with TRBD2 identical over 8 bases. The CDR3 extends over 14 amino acids. The trim removed 1 base at V and 4 bases at J, leaving 2 bases unmatched. The germline V gene has CDR1 GTSNPN and CDR2 SVGIG (reference sequence). The CDR3 region is CAWSGGRFTGELFF. The CDR3 bases are TGTGCCTGGAGTGGCGGGAGGTTCACCGGGGAGCTGTTTTTT.

The rearrangement uses TRBV5-6 and TRBJ2-2; tentative D call: TRBD1 (5 bases). Trimming stripped 5 bases from V and 3 bases from J, with 17 bases between. Per the germline V gene, CDR1 is SGHDT and CDR2 is YYEEEE. The CDR3 has 16 amino acids. CDR3 nucleotides: TGTGCCAGCAGTCTTACCAGGGTGGGGTACACCGGGGAGCTGTTTTTT. Translation: CASSLTRVGYTGELFF.

The V and J genes are TRBV5-6 and TRBJ1-2; possibly TRBD1 for D (5 bases). The CDR3 runs to 14 residues. Trimming removed 4 bases from V and 2 bases from J, with 12 bases in between. Looked up from germline, CDR1 is SGHDT and CDR2 is YYEEEE. The CDR3: CASSPWTPNYGYTF. In DNA form, the CDR3 reads TGTGCCAGCAGCCCATGGACACCGAACTATGGCTACACCTTC.

The chain is built from TRBV30 and TRBJ2-5; no clear D. Trimming cost V 2 bases and J 1 base, with 5 bases left between them. This CDR3 contains 12 residues. Per the germline V gene, CDR1 is GTSNPN and CDR2 is SVGIG (reference sequence). DNA of the CDR3: TGTGCCTGGAGTCATCTCCAAGAGACCCAGTACTTC. Translating gives CAWSHLQETQYF.

CDR3 region: CASSELTGSYNEQFF. The CDR3 DNA is TGTGCCAGCAGTGAATTAACAGGCTCCTACAATGAGCAGTTCTTC. V gene TRBV2 combines with J gene TRBJ2-1; D may be TRBD1 (5 bases). There are 15 residues in the CDR3. The V and J ends lost 2 bases and 0 bases respectively, with 8 bases between them. CDR1 is SNHLY, CDR2 FYNNEI, per germline. Together with reference TRBV2 and TRBJ2-1, the CDR3 gives the full variable domain: EPEVTQTPSHQVTQMGQEVILRCVPISNHLYFYWYRQILGQKVEFLVSFYNNEISEKSEIFDDQFSVERPDGSNFTLKIRSTKLEDSAMYFCASSELTGSYNEQFFGPGTRLTVL.

The genes are TRBV7-6 and TRBJ1-6, with 10 bases identical to TRBD1. The CDR3 runs 16 residues. CDR1 is SGHVS and CDR2 is FNYEAQ in the germline V gene. Trimming took 5 bases from V and 6 from J; bases not matched to a gene: 7. The CDR3 sequence: CASSPFGTGANSPLHF. The CDR3 bases are TGTGCCAGCAGCCCTTTCGGGACAGGGGCTAATTCACCCCTCCACTTT.

V and J are TRBV7-2 and TRBJ2-7, with TRBD2 identical over 10 bases. In germline, CDR1 is SGHTA, CDR2 FQGNSA. The length of the CDR3 is 15 residues. V shed 4 bases and J 3 bases; nucleotides not matched to a gene: 6. The CDR3 region is CASSSTWTSGYEQYF. CDR3 coding DNA: TGTGCCAGCAGCTCTACCTGGACTAGCGGCTACGAGCAGTACTTC.

CDR3 coding DNA: TGCAGCGTTGAGGGGGGTCGGGTCACTGAAGCTTTCTTT. Translation: CSVEGGRVTEAFF. This chain joins TRBV29-1 and TRBJ1-1, with D possibly TRBD1 on 5 matching bases. Trimming shortened V by 3 bases and J by 4 bases, and 12 bases separated the two germline ends. Germline CDR1 SQVTM, CDR2 ANQGSEA. This CDR3 is built from 13 residues. The complete variable domain, with remaining parts taken from reference TRBV29-1 and TRBJ1-1, reads SAVISQKPSRDICQRGTSLTIQCQVDSQVTMMFWYRQQPGQSLTLIATANQGSEATYESGFVIDKFPISRPNLTFSTLTVSNMSPEDSSIYLCSVEGGRVTEAFFGQGTRLTVV.

The chain has TRBV29-1 and TRBJ2-3, with a possible D match to TRBD1 (5 bases). The V end lost 0 bases, the J end lost 2 bases, and 18 bases lay between the germline ends. Germline CDR1 is SQVTM and CDR2 is ANQGSEA. This CDR3 is 17 amino acids long. CDR3 in DNA: TGCAGCGTTGAAGATCTTCTCGCCCAGGGTCTCACAGATACGCAGTATTTT. Translated: CSVEDLLAQGLTDTQYF.